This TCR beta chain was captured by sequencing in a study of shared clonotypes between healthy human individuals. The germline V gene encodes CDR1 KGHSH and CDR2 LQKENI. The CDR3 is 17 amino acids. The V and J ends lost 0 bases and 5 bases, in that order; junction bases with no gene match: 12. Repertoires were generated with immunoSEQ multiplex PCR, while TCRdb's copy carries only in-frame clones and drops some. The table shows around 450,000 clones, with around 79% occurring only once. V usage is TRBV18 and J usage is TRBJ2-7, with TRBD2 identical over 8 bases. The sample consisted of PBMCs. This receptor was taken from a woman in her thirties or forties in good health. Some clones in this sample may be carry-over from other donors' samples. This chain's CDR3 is CASSPPNQGTSGHEQYF. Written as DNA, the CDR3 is TGTGCCAGCTCACCACCGAACCAGGGGACTAGTGGCCACGAGCAGTACTTC.